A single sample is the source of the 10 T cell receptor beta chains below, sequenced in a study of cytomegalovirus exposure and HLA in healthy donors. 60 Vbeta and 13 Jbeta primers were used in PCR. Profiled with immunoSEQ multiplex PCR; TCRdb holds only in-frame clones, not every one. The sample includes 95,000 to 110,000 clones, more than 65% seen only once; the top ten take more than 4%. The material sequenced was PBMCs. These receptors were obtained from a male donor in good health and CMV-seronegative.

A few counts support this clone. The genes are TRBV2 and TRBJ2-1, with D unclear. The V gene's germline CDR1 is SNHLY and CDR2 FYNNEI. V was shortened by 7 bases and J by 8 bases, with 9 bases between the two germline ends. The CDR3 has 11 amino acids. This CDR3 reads CASTLGHEQFF. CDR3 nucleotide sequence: TGTGCCAGCACCCTAGGCCATGAGCAGTTCTTC.

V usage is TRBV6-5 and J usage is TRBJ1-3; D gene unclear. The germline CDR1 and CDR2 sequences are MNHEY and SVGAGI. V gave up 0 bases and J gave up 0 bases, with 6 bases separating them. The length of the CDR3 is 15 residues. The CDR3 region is CASSYSSSSGNTIYF. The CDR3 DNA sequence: TGTGCCAGCAGTTACTCTTCCTCCTCTGGAAACACCATATATTTT.

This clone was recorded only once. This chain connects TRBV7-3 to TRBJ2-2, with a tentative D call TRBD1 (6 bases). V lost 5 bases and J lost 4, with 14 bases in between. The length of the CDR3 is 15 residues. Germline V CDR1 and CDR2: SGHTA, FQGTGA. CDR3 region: CASSQWTEGTGELFF. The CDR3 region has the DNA TGTGCCAGCAGCCAATGGACAGAGGGCACCGGGGAGCTGTTTTTT.

The CDR3 DNA reads as TGTGCCAGCAGCTTGTACAAGAACACTGAAGCTTTCTTT. Protein sequence: CASSLYKNTEAFF. The chain uses TRBV5-5 and TRBJ1-1; D gene unclear. The CDR3 consists of 13 residues. Germline V gene data show CDR1 as SGHKS and CDR2 as YYEKEE (reference sequence). V gave up 1 base and J gave up 1 base, with 5 bases separating them.

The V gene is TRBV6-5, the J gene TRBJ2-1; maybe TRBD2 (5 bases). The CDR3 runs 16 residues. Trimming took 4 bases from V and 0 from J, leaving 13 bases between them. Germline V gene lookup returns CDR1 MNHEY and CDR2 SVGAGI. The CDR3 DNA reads TGTGCCAGCAGTTTGACTGTGGGGAGCTCCTACAATGAGCAGTTCTTC. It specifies CASSLTVGSSYNEQFF.

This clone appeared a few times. CDR3 nucleotides: TGTGCCAGCAGACAGGGGGCCGACGGGGAGCTGTTTTTT. Encoded protein: CASRQGADGELFF. V and J are TRBV18 and TRBJ2-2; 10 nucleotides agree with TRBD1. CDR1 is KGHSH, CDR2 LQKENI, per germline. Trimming at V came to 8 bases and at J to 7 bases, leaving 4 bases not matched to a gene. CDR3 length equals 13 residues.

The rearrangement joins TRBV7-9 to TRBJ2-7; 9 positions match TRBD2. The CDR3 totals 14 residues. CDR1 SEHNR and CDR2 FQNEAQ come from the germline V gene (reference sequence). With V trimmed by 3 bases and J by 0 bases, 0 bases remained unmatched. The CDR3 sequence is CASSFSGGSYEQYF. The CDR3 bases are TGTGCCAGCAGCTTTAGCGGGGGCTCCTACGAGCAGTACTTC.

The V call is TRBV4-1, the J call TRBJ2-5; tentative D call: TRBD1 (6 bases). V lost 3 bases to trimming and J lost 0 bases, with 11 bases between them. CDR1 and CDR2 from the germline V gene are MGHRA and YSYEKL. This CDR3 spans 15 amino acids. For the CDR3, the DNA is TGCGCCAGCAGCCATCGCAGACAGGACCAAGAGACCCAGTACTTC. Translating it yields CASSHRRQDQETQYF.

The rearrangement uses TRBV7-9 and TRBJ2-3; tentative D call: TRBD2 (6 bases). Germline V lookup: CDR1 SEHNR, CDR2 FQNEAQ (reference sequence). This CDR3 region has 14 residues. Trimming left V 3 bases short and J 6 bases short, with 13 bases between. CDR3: CASSFRGSDDTQYF. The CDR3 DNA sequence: TGTGCCAGCAGCTTTCGGGGGAGCGACGATACGCAGTATTTT.

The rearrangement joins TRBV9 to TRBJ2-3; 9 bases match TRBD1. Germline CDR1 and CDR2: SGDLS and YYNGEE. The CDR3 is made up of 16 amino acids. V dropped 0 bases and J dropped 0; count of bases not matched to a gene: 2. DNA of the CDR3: TGTGCCAGCAGCGTAGGGGACAGGGATAGCACAGATACGCAGTATTTT. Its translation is CASSVGDRDSTDTQYF. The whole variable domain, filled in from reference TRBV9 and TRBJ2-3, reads DSGVTQTPKHLITATGQRVTLRCSPRSGDLSVYWYQQSLDQGLQFLIQYYNGEERAKGNILERFSAQQFPDLHSELNLSSLELGDSALYFCASSVGDRDSTDTQYFGPGTRLTVL.